The sequence of this TCR beta chain was determined in a study of beta chain features in type 1 diabetes. Study details: The study found patients and healthy donors alike in age, gender and cell yields. Points from the study as a whole: In all four CD4+ subsets, TCRB CDR3 length was significantly, moderately reduced in type 1 diabetes. VDJ junctions sequenced from type 1 diabetes patients showed fewer insertions and more deletions.

Stem cell-like memory, regulatory, central memory and naive CD4+ cells were sorted via CD45RO/CCR7/CD25/CD127/CD95/CD27. Germline trimming cut 4 bases from V and 8 bases from J; bases unmatched to any gene: 5. The CDR3 is made up of 13 amino acids. Germline lookup yields CDR1 SNHLY and CDR2 FYNNEI. In its sample, this clone was seen a few times. Its cognate antigen is unknown. TCRB transcripts that were expressed got sequenced, as all of the isolated RNA had been reverse transcribed. Generated by immunoSEQ multiplex PCR, the TCRdb table keeps only in-frame clones and is missing some. The repertoire holds about 640,000 clones, roughly 12% seen once, with about 0.11% in the top ten.

The rearrangement joins TRBV2 to TRBJ2-1; 7 bases map to TRBD1. The clonotype originates from a man aged 25-45 years with type 1 diabetes. Sequencing input: naive CD4+ T cells from blood. As DNA, the CDR3 is TGTGCCAGCAGTGGACAGGGTATCTATGAGCAGTTCTTC. Its translation is CASSGQGIYEQFF.